This T cell receptor beta chain was profiled in a study of human thymus T cells. TCRdb's table, derived via immunoSEQ multiplex PCR, lists solely in-frame clones and lacks some. The sample carries around 130,000 clones, around 94% recorded once. Thymic samples were excised during corrective heart operations. Germline V gene sequence: CDR1 MGHRA, CDR2 YSYEKL. V lost 0 bases and J lost 4, with 12 bases in between. The CDR3 is 15 residues long. The chain recombines TRBV4-1 with TRBJ1-1; possibly TRBD1 for D (6 bases). Sequencing was done on a sample of thymus tissue. The receptor was isolated from a boy younger than two with a congenital heart defect but otherwise immunologically healthy. The CDR3 region has the DNA TGCGCCAGCAGCCAAGAAGGGGTAGGGGGCACTGAAGCTTTCTTT. This gives the protein CASSQEGVGGTEAFF.